A single sample is the source of the 10 T cell receptor beta chains below, sequenced in a study of chemoradiotherapy in HPV16-positive cancers. Sequenced by immunoSEQ multiplex PCR; TCRdb stores in-frame clones only, minus some. The sample lists tens of thousands of clones, around 84% seen once, with roughly 5.5% in the top ten. This sample comprised blood, obtained from a patient who underwent chemoradiotherapy. These receptor sequences come from a human donor with HPV-associated anogenital cancer.

The chain is built from TRBV19 and TRBJ2-7, with D maybe TRBD1 (6 bases). The CDR3 sequence is 15 residues long. The germline CDR1 and CDR2 sequences are LNHDA and SQIVND (reference sequence). Trimming took off 5 bases at V and 2 bases at J, with 16 bases between the two ends. CDR3 nucleotides: TGTGCCAGTAGTGCCGGGACATCAAGCACCTACGAGCAGTACGTC. The encoded protein is CASSAGTSSTYEQYV.

This clone was seen only once. J is TRBJ1-6 and V is TRBV6-1; no clear D. This CDR3 contains 15 residues. Trimming pared 5 bases from V and 0 bases from J, leaving 8 bases between. CDR1 is MNHNS and CDR2 is SASEGT in the germline V gene. CDR3 nucleotide sequence: TGTGCCAGCAGTTTCAGTAACTCCTATAATTCACCCCTCCACTTT. It specifies CASSFSNSYNSPLHF.

This chain uses TRBV10-3 with TRBJ2-1, with D unresolved. Trimming stripped 3 bases from V and 4 bases from J, with 7 bases between. Germline CDR1 is ENHRY and CDR2 is SYGVKD. The CDR3 loop spans 13 amino acids. CDR3 DNA sequence: TGTGCCATCAGTGAAAGCCTTTACAATGAGCAGTTCTTC. Translating gives CAISESLYNEQFF.

The chain has TRBV4-1 and TRBJ1-3; D gene unclear. The CDR3 spans 13 residues. Trimming cost V 3 bases and J 1 base, with 4 bases left between them. Germline loops: CDR1 MGHRA, CDR2 YSYEKL. The CDR3 DNA follows: TGCGCCAGCAGCCAGGATTCTGGAAACACCATATATTTT. Its translation is CASSQDSGNTIYF.

The chain carries TRBV9 and TRBJ1-4, with D maybe TRBD1 (5 bases). Trimming shortened V by 0 bases and J by 0 bases, and 9 bases separated the two germline ends. CDR1 is SGDLS, CDR2 YYNGEE, per germline. The CDR3 runs 16 residues. In DNA, the CDR3 is TGTGCCAGCAGCGTAGGGGACGGCGCAACTAATGAAAAACTGTTTTTT. Residues: CASSVGDGATNEKLFF. The full variable domain, completed using reference TRBV9 and TRBJ1-4, is DSGVTQTPKHLITATGQRVTLRCSPRSGDLSVYWYQQSLDQGLQFLIQYYNGEERAKGNILERFSAQQFPDLHSELNLSSLELGDSALYFCASSVGDGATNEKLFFGSGTQLSVL.

This chain uses TRBV5-3 with TRBJ1-3, with 9 positions matching TRBD1. TRBV5-3 is an ORF, and what it does is uncertain. The length of the CDR3 is 19 residues. J was trimmed by 3 bases and V by 3 bases; bases with no gene match: 16. CDR3 loop: CARSSDSPGTGSFGNTIYF. The CDR3 DNA is TGTGCCAGAAGCTCCGATAGTCCCGGGACAGGGTCCTTTGGAAACACCATATATTTT.

The chain employs TRBV13 and TRBJ2-3, with a tentative D call TRBD2 (5 bases). Per the germline V gene, CDR1 is PRHDT and CDR2 is FYEKMQ (reference sequence). The CDR3 runs 19 residues. Trimming took 1 base from V and 4 from J, leaving 24 bases between them. The CDR3 sequence: CASSLAPLGLSEAADTQYF. CDR3 nucleotide sequence: TGTGCCAGCAGCTTAGCGCCCCTGGGGTTGAGCGAAGCGGCAGATACGCAGTATTTT.

The chain carries TRBV27 and TRBJ1-1, with D maybe TRBD1 (5 bases). V lost 2 bases to trimming and J lost 2 bases, with 12 bases between them. This CDR3 comprises 15 residues. Germline CDR1 and CDR2: MNHEY and SMNVEV (reference sequence). The CDR3 coding sequence is TGTGCCAGCAGTTTAATCGCAGGGTCAAACACTGAAGCTTTCTTT. Translation: CASSLIAGSNTEAFF.

In this sample, this clone turned up a few times. The rearrangement joins TRBV5-1 to TRBJ1-1; TRBD1 aligns across 7 bases. This CDR3 is 15 amino acids long. V was pared by 1 base and J by 3 bases, with 6 bases of the junction left unmatched. CDR1 and CDR2 from the germline V gene are SGHRS and YFSETQ. The CDR3 sequence is CASSLTGRGDTEAFF. The DNA for the CDR3 is TGCGCCAGCAGCTTGACCGGCAGGGGGGACACTGAAGCTTTCTTT.

The J gene is TRBJ2-7, the V gene TRBV27, with D possibly matching TRBD1 (6 bases). The CDR3 length is 12 residues. Trimming took off 7 bases at V and 5 bases at J, with 12 bases between the two ends. Germline CDR1 MNHEY, CDR2 SMNVEV (reference sequence). The CDR3 bases are TGTGCCAGCAACGTACAGGGCCACGAGCAGTACGTC. Protein: CASNVQGHEQYV.